This passage covers 24 T cell receptor beta chains from one sample sequenced in a study of early T cells in non-severe SARS-CoV-2 infection. Via MiXCR, TCRdb re-called the 5' RACE reads, giving one row per CDR3 protein. The table records tens of thousands of distinct CDR3 sequences, 4% to 4.5% of them present only once. Material for sequencing was whole blood. The receptors come from an adult who was a healthcare worker with PCR-confirmed SARS-CoV-2 infection or an uninfected control (not recorded which).

This clonotype was counted many times. The chain combines TRBV18 with TRBJ2-5; 8 nucleotides agree with TRBD2. The CDR3 sequence is 17 residues long. J lost 1 base, V lost 5 bases, and 12 bases had no gene match. Per the germline V gene, CDR1 is KGHSH and CDR2 is LQKENI. CDR3 loop: CASSTERLAWGQETQYF. CDR3 nucleotide sequence: TGTGCCAGCTCAACCGAAAGACTAGCGTGGGGCCAAGAGACCCAGTACTTC.

This clonotype was counted at least ten times. The chain couples TRBV5-1 to TRBJ2-3, with D perhaps assigned TRBD1 or TRBD2 (6 bases each). V dropped 0 bases and J dropped 1 base, with 9 bases sitting between them. This CDR3 has 15 amino acids. Germline assignment: CDR1 SGHRS and CDR2 YFSETQ. The CDR3 spells CASSLEGGRTDTQYF. The CDR3 DNA sequence: TGCGCCAGCAGCTTGGAGGGGGGCCGCACAGATACGCAGTATTTT. Together with reference TRBV5-1 and TRBJ2-3, the CDR3 gives the full variable domain: KAGVTQTPRYLIKTRGQQVTLSCSPISGHRSVSWYQQTPGQGLQFLFEYFSETQRNKGNFPGRFSGRQFSNSRSEMNVSTLELGDSALYLCASSLEGGRTDTQYFGPGTRLTVL.

This clonotype was seen ten or more times. This chain connects TRBV20-1 to TRBJ2-3; D is perhaps TRBD2 (7 bases). Germline values: CDR1 DFQATT, CDR2 SNEGSKA (reference sequence). The V end was cut by 3 bases, the J end by 3 bases, with 10 bases between. CDR3 length: 13 residues. The CDR3 here is CSASRGGTDTQYF. The CDR3 DNA reads TGCAGTGCTAGTAGGGGGGGAACAGATACGCAGTATTTT.

This clonotype came up many times. This chain uses TRBV7-2 with TRBJ2-2, with 12 bases lining up with TRBD2. Germline V CDR1 and CDR2: SGHTA, FQGNSA. CDR3 length: 15 amino acids. With 5 bases clipped from V and 2 bases from J, the junction kept 0 bases outside the gene matches. CDR3 sequence: CASSGLAGNTGELFF. The CDR3 nucleotides read TGTGCCAGCAGCGGACTAGCGGGAAACACCGGGGAGCTGTTTTTT.

This clonotype was observed a handful of times. The chain joins TRBV18 to TRBJ2-2, with 13 bases matching TRBD2. Germline values: CDR1 KGHSH, CDR2 LQKENI. CDR3 length: 18 amino acids. V was clipped by 3 bases and J by 0 bases; unmatched bases: 4. CDR3 residues: CASSPPGLAGPNTGELFF. The CDR3, as DNA: TGTGCCAGCTCACCTCCGGGACTAGCGGGGCCGAACACCGGGGAGCTGTTTTTT.

This clonotype was seen many times. The rearrangement joins TRBV7-6 to TRBJ2-7; D perhaps matches TRBD1 (6 bases). Germline loops: CDR1 SGHVS, CDR2 FNYEAQ. Trimming left V 0 bases short and J 2 bases short, with 8 bases between. This CDR3 contains 14 residues. CDR3 sequence (DNA): TGTGCCAGCAGCTTAGCCCGGACAGCCTACGAGCAGTACTTC. Protein: CASSLARTAYEQYF.

This clonotype was found many times. This sequence joins TRBV7-6 and TRBJ2-5, with 14 bases lining up with TRBD2. Germline V gives CDR1 SGHVS, CDR2 FNYEAQ. Unmatched junction bases numbered 5, after V lost 4 bases and J lost 4 bases. The CDR3 extends over 16 amino acids. The CDR3 is CASSSRTSGGLETQYF. The CDR3 DNA reads TGTGCCAGCAGCTCCCGGACTAGCGGGGGGCTAGAGACCCAGTACTTC. Full variable domain (rest looked up from reference TRBV7-6 and TRBJ2-5): GAGVSQSPRYKVTKRGQDVALRCDPISGHVSLYWYRQALGQGPEFLTYFNYEAQQDKSGLPNDRFSAERPEGSISTLTIQRTEQRDSAMYRCASSSRTSGGLETQYFGPGTRLLVL.

This clonotype came up many times. V and J are TRBV5-1 and TRBJ1-4, with D uncertain. In germline, CDR1 is SGHRS, CDR2 YFSETQ. This CDR3 has 14 amino acids. V was shortened by 1 base and J by 8 bases, with 12 bases between the two germline ends. Here the CDR3 reads CASSLIEGEEKLFF. The CDR3 bases are TGCGCCAGCAGCTTGATCGAGGGCGAGGAAAAACTGTTTTTT.

The table lists this clonotype with many counts. The J gene is TRBJ1-2, the V gene TRBV4-1; D gene unclear. Germline lookup yields CDR1 MGHRA and CDR2 YSYEKL. The CDR3 totals 17 residues. Trimming pared 4 bases from V and 5 bases from J, leaving 23 bases between. The CDR3 sequence is CASSRDGVTFGSYGYTF. DNA for the CDR3: TGCGCCAGCAGCCGGGATGGAGTAACCTTTGGGAGTTATGGCTACACCTTC.

The chain carries TRBV27 and TRBJ1-4, with 11 nucleotides matching TRBD1. V shed 4 bases, J shed 5 bases, and the junction held 6 bases outside the gene matches. The CDR3 sequence is 16 residues long. Germline-derived CDR1 and CDR2 are MNHEY and SMNVEV (reference sequence). Here the CDR3 reads CASSSLRDRGNEKLFF. Written as DNA, the CDR3 is TGTGCCAGCAGTTCCCTCCGGGACAGGGGGAATGAAAAACTGTTTTTT.

This clonotype was seen only a few times. The rearrangement links TRBV4-1 to TRBJ2-5, with D unclear. The V and J ends lost 1 base and 5 bases respectively, with 14 bases between them. The germline V gene has CDR1 MGHRA and CDR2 YSYEKL. The CDR3 is 15 residues long. CDR3 DNA: TGCGCCAGCAGCCAAGGGCGAGTCCTCGGGGAGACCCAGTACTTC. This codes for CASSQGRVLGETQYF.

This clonotype was recorded at least ten times. This chain joins TRBV6-2 or TRBV6-3 and TRBJ2-7; D possibly corresponds to TRBD2 (5 bases). With 5 bases removed from V and 6 bases from J, the gap between germline ends came to 11 bases. The CDR3 runs 12 residues. Germline lookup yields CDR1 MNHEY and CDR2 SVGEGT. The CDR3 is CASSQTNSEQYF. The DNA of the CDR3 is TGTGCCAGCAGTCAGACTAATTCCGAGCAGTACTTC.

This clonotype has ten or more counts. The chain couples TRBV6-6 to TRBJ1-2; D is ambiguous. V was clipped by 7 bases and J by 8 bases, with 11 bases between them. The CDR3 extends over 11 amino acids. Germline loops: CDR1 MNHNY, CDR2 SVGAGI (reference sequence). In nucleotides, the CDR3 is TGTGCCAGCACGCCGACTTGGGGCTACACCTTC. This codes for CASTPTWGYTF.

This clonotype turned up a few times. The genes are TRBV18 and TRBJ2-7, with 7 bases that match TRBD1. V lost 3 bases and J lost 2; bases outside the gene matches: 10. The CDR3 is 16 amino acids. Germline lookup yields CDR1 KGHSH and CDR2 LQKENI. The CDR3 coding sequence is TGTGCCAGCTCACCGCCAACCGGGACAGCCACCTACGAGCAGTACTTC. Translating it yields CASSPPTGTATYEQYF.

The table lists this clonotype with a count of one. A much larger clone differs by one base, so this may be a read error. CDR3 nucleotides: TGTGCCAGCGGGAATCTCAAAATGGGCACTGAAGCTTTCTTT. Its translation: CASGNLKMGTEAFF. The rearrangement links TRBV7-8 to TRBJ1-1; D is undetermined. V lost 8 bases, J lost 4 bases, and 17 bases lay in between. The CDR3 runs 14 residues. Germline-derived CDR1 and CDR2 are SGHVS and FQNEAQ.

This clonotype was observed at least ten times. The J gene is TRBJ2-1, the V gene TRBV7-6; D is uncertain. The V gene lost 5 bases and the J gene lost 5 bases, with 10 bases spanning the gap. This CDR3 is 13 amino acids long. Per germline, CDR1 SGHVS and CDR2 FNYEAQ. CDR3 sequence reads: CASSPLTNNEQFF. Written as DNA, the CDR3 is TGTGCCAGCAGCCCCCTCACGAACAATGAGCAGTTCTTC.

This clonotype appeared a few times. The rearrangement joins TRBV19 to TRBJ1-1, with no clear D. CDR3 length: 17 residues. Germline CDR1 and CDR2: LNHDA and SQIVND (reference sequence). With 0 bases removed from V and 0 bases from J, the gap between germline ends came to 14 bases. The chain's CDR3 is CASSIDPQKLMNTEAFF. The CDR3 DNA follows: TGTGCCAGTAGTATAGATCCGCAGAAACTCATGAACACTGAAGCTTTCTTT.

This clonotype appeared many times. The V and J genes are TRBV20-1 and TRBJ1-5; D ambiguous. Trimming took off 6 bases at V and 9 bases at J, with 15 bases between the two ends. The CDR3 runs 12 residues. Per germline, CDR1 DFQATT and CDR2 SNEGSKA (reference sequence). The CDR3: CSAATVLGPQHF. The CDR3 DNA follows: TGCAGTGCCGCTACGGTTCTCGGGCCCCAGCATTTT.

This clonotype came up many times. V usage is TRBV7-9 and J usage is TRBJ2-1, with D tentatively TRBD1 (5 bases). V lost 5 bases and J lost 6, with 11 bases in between. The CDR3 extends over 13 amino acids. Germline V gives CDR1 SEHNR, CDR2 FQNEAQ (reference sequence). The CDR3 DNA is TGTGCCAGCAGCCCACAGGTCGTCAATGAGCAGTTCTTC. This encodes CASSPQVVNEQFF.

This clonotype was seen at least ten times. This rearrangement joins TRBV30 to TRBJ1-5; D possibly corresponds to TRBD1 (5 bases). The CDR3 has 13 residues. From germline, CDR1 is GTSNPN and CDR2 SVGIG (reference sequence). V was pared by 5 bases and J by 2 bases, with 10 bases between. This chain's CDR3 is CAWGLGGNQPQHF. CDR3 nucleotides: TGTGCCTGGGGTCTGGGGGGCAATCAGCCCCAGCATTTT.

This clonotype was observed many times. The chain combines TRBV7-2 with TRBJ2-7; D remains unclear. The CDR3 spans 13 residues. The V end was cut by 5 bases, the J end by 8 bases, with 16 bases between. Germline CDR1 SGHTA, CDR2 FQGNSA. The CDR3 nucleotides are TGTGCCAGCAGCACAGATCAAAGTCTTAAGCAGTACTTC. Its protein product is CASSTDQSLKQYF.

This clonotype was seen many times. V usage is TRBV5-4 and J usage is TRBJ2-3; 7 bases line up with TRBD2. Trimming took 4 bases from V and 6 from J; bases not matched to a gene: 14. CDR1 SGHNT and CDR2 YYREEE come from the germline V gene (reference sequence). The CDR3 extends over 16 amino acids. DNA for the CDR3: TGTGCCAGCAGCCAAGCGCGGGGCGCGGGAGCGGATACGCAGTATTTT. Protein product: CASSQARGAGADTQYF. Full variable domain (rest looked up from reference TRBV5-4 and TRBJ2-3): ETGVTQSPTHLIKTRGQQVTLRCSSQSGHNTVSWYQQALGQGPQFIFQYYREEENGRGNFPPRFSGLQFPNYSSELNVNALELDDSALYLCASSQARGAGADTQYFGPGTRLTVL.

The sample holds many counts of this clonotype. The chain has TRBV19 and TRBJ2-1, with D possibly matching TRBD1 (5 bases). Germline CDR1 reads LNHDA; CDR2 reads SQIVND (reference sequence). This CDR3 has 16 amino acids. The V end was cut by 8 bases, the J end by 0 bases, with 17 bases between. CDR3 region: CASLPPGQGSYNEQFF. Here the CDR3 DNA reads TGTGCCAGTCTCCCTCCCGGGCAGGGCTCCTACAATGAGCAGTTCTTC.

At least ten counts were recorded for this clonotype. The chain combines TRBV2 with TRBJ2-7; D not certain. Trimming removed 6 bases from V and 1 base from J, with 7 bases in between. This CDR3 contains 12 residues. Germline loops: CDR1 SNHLY, CDR2 FYNNEI. The CDR3 spells CASSGQSYEQYF. The CDR3 region has the DNA TGTGCCAGCAGCGGGCAGTCCTACGAGCAGTACTTC.